What follows are 3 T cell receptor beta chains derived from one specimen sequenced in a study. MiXCR, applied by TCRdb to the 5' RACE reads, yields one record per CDR3 protein. In the table there are over 10,000 distinct CDR3 sequences, roughly 47% of which are singletons. Tregs were sorted as CD4+CD25+CD127-/low cells. The material sequenced was tumor-infiltrating Tregs sorted from the breast tumor. The receptor source for this set is a female donor with breast cancer.

The chain combines TRBV5-6 with TRBJ2-3; no reliable D call. The CDR3 runs 13 residues. Trimming cost V 4 bases and J 6 bases, with 12 bases left between them. CDR1 and CDR2 from the germline V gene are SGHDT and YYEEEE. The CDR3 nucleotides read TGTGCCAGCAGCGACAACCCATACGATACGCAGTATTTT. Residues: CASSDNPYDTQYF.

This chain connects TRBV5-1 to TRBJ1-3, with TRBD1 as a possible D gene (5 bases). V lost 0 bases and J 3 bases, leaving 7 bases between the germline ends. The CDR3 sequence is 14 residues long. The germline CDR1 and CDR2 sequences are SGHRS and YFSETQ. Here the CDR3 reads CASSLGQNGNTIYF. The CDR3 nucleotides read TGCGCCAGCAGCTTGGGACAGAATGGAAACACCATATATTTT.

By share of the sample, this clonotype is medium-sized. The chain uses TRBV20-1 and TRBJ1-6; D not resolved. CDR1 DFQATT and CDR2 SNEGSKA come from the germline V gene (reference sequence). This CDR3 contains 14 residues. V was trimmed by 0 bases and J by 6 bases, leaving 9 bases between them. CDR3 sequence: CSARDPQSNSPLHF. The CDR3 DNA reads TGCAGTGCTAGAGATCCCCAGAGTAATTCACCCCTCCACTTT.